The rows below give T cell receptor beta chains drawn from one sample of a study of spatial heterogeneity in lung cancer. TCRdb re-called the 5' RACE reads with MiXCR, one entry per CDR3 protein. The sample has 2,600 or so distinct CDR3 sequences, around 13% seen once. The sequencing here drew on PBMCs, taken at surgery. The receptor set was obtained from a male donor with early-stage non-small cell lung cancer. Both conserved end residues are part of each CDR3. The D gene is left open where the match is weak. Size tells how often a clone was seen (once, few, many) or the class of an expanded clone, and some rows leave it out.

CSARGEAGTGNEQFF	TGCAGTGCTAGAGGAGAGGCCGGGACGGGCAATGAGCAGTTCTTC	TRBJ2-1	medium-sized	TRBV20-1	.
CASSLELAGSVNIQYF	TGCGCCAGCAGCTTGGAACTAGCGGGATCAGTAAACATTCAGTACTTC	TRBJ2-4	.	TRBV5-1	TRBD2
CASSRNTDTQYF	TGTGCCAGCAGCAGAAACACAGATACGCAGTATTTT	TRBJ2-3	medium-sized	TRBV7-3	.
CASRYGQGAQTGELFF	TGTGCCAGTAGGTACGGACAGGGGGCTCAGACCGGGGAGCTGTTTTTT	TRBJ2-2	.	TRBV19	TRBD1
CSVEGVRYGETQYF	TGCAGCGTTGAAGGAGTCCGCTACGGAGAGACCCAGTACTTC	TRBJ2-5	many	TRBV29-1	.
CATSDVTGEETQYF	TGTGCCACCAGTGATGTTACAGGGGAAGAGACCCAGTACTTC	TRBJ2-5	medium-sized	TRBV24-1	TRBD1
CASRNRDRYSPLHF	TGTGCCAGCAGAAACCGGGACAGGTATTCACCCCTCCACTTT	TRBJ1-6	many	TRBV21-1	.
CASSKGLGGNEQYF	TGTGCCAGTAGTAAAGGGCTAGGCGGGAACGAGCAGTACTTC	TRBJ2-7	medium-sized	TRBV19	.
CASSAPSGYEQYF	TGTGCCAGCAGTGCTCCTAGCGGATACGAGCAGTACTTC	TRBJ2-7	many	TRBV2	TRBD2
CASGGTSGSNEQFF	TGTGCCAGCGGGGGGACTAGCGGGAGTAATGAGCAGTTCTTC	TRBJ2-1	few	TRBV2	TRBD2
CASSFSPPRSYNEQFF	TGTGCCAGCAGTTTTTCCCCCCCGCGTTCCTACAATGAGCAGTTCTTC	TRBJ2-1	medium-sized	TRBV28	.
CASSYSGVHEQYF	TGTGCCAGCAGTTACTCGGGGGTCCACGAGCAGTACTTC	TRBJ2-7	many	TRBV6-5	.
CASSLGAGELFF	TGTGCCAGCAGCTTAGGCGCCGGGGAGCTGTTTTTT	TRBJ2-2	many	TRBV13	.
CASSLESLAGGRPETQYF	TGTGCCAGCAGCTTAGAGAGTTTAGCGGGAGGGCGGCCAGAGACCCAGTACTTC	TRBJ2-5	few	TRBV7-9	TRBD2
CSALIGQGYTGELFF	TGCAGTGCTCTGATTGGACAGGGGTACACCGGGGAGCTGTTTTTT	TRBJ2-2	many	TRBV20-1	TRBD1
CASSDRGHQNTGELFF	TGTGCCAGCAGTGACCGGGGACACCAAAACACCGGGGAGCTGTTTTTT	TRBJ2-2	.	TRBV11-3	.
CASSSYEQYF	TGTGCCAGCAGCTCCTACGAGCAGTACTTC	TRBJ2-7	medium-sized	TRBV11-2	.
CASRLSGRAYEQYF	TGCGCCAGCCGGCTAAGCGGGAGGGCCTACGAGCAGTACTTC	TRBJ2-7	medium-sized	TRBV10-2	TRBD2
CASSWGLTSGLNEQFF	TGCGCCAGCAGCTGGGGATTGACTAGCGGCCTCAATGAGCAGTTCTTC	TRBJ2-1	medium-sized	TRBV5-1	TRBD2
CASSEARLKTQYF	TGTGCCAGCAGTGAAGCCAGGTTGAAGACCCAGTACTTC	TRBJ2-5	few	TRBV2	.
CSARDFEGAAKNIQYF	TGCAGTGCTAGAGATTTTGAGGGGGCGGCCAAAAACATTCAGTACTTC	TRBJ2-4	many	TRBV20-1	TRBD1
CASRETGLSGYEQFF	TGTGCCAGCAGGGAAACAGGGCTCAGTGGGTATGAGCAGTTCTTC	TRBJ2-1	many	TRBV7-2	.
CASKGAGPRDTQYF	TGCGCCAGCAAGGGGGCCGGGCCACGAGATACGCAGTATTTT	TRBJ2-3	many	TRBV23-1	TRBD1
CASSEDRDGAFF	TGCGCCAGCAGCGAGGACAGGGATGGGGCTTTCTTT	TRBJ1-1	many	TRBV5-1	TRBD1
CASSLVPAGGTDTQYF	TGTGCCAGCAGTTTAGTCCCCGCGGGAGGGACAGATACGCAGTATTTT	TRBJ2-3	many	TRBV12-3/TRBV12-4	TRBD2
CASSFLPDGGYEQYF	TGCGCCAGCAGCTTTTTACCCGACGGAGGATACGAGCAGTACTTC	TRBJ2-7	many	TRBV5-1	.